This T cell receptor beta chain originates from a study of blood T cell repertoires in COVID-19. Turning to the study itself: Some COVID-19 samples were acute and others convalescent; all came from the United States, Italy and Spain. PBMCs, B-cell-depleted T cells, or T cells provided the cDNA or gDNA that made up the material.

Authors' analysis steps: The authors estimated nucleated cell counts from reference gene primer amplification. Method: immunoSEQ multiplex PCR; TCRdb's copy keeps in-frame clones and lacks some. V, J and clone size are those of that table, while D and trimming were read from the DNA. The sample gives 95,000 to 110,000 clones, approximately 88% of which show up once; 20% to 30% is in the top ten. This CDR3 spans 15 amino acids. With 5 bases removed from V and 6 bases from J, the gap between germline ends came to 19 bases. CDR1 and CDR2 from the germline V gene are SEHNR and FQNEAQ (reference sequence).

Sequenced material: peripheral blood. The rearrangement uses TRBV7-9 and TRBJ1-1; D is unresolved. This TCR came from a man in his sixties with acute or convalescent COVID-19. The CDR3 DNA sequence: TGTGCCAGCAGCCCTAGAAGTTCCGAGGGCTCTGAAGCTTTCTTT. Its translation: CASSPRSSEGSEAFF.